The clone carrying this T cell receptor beta chain came up a few times. Its antigen is still unknown. The entry originates in a study of identical twins. Notes on the study in general: Insertion counts were lower in abundant cord blood beta clonotypes, a trend that memory repertoires did not show. Analyses based on zero insertions could be partly confounded by invariant MAIT and iNKT cells.

CDR3 size: 16 residues. Germline trimming cut 4 bases from V and 7 bases from J; bases unmatched to any gene: 8. The germline gives CDR1 KGHDR, CDR2 SFDVKD. One entry per CDR3 protein results from TCRdb running MiXCR on the 5' RACE reads. The repertoire includes approximately 470,000 distinct CDR3 sequences, 13% to 15% of them detected once, and 0.4% to 0.55% sits in the top ten. These same records also appear under a second study, on yellow fever vaccine responses in identical twins.

This chain uses TRBV24-1 with TRBJ2-2, with TRBD1 identical over 10 bases. This sequence originates from a woman younger than 35 in good health. The specimen was CD4+ T cells sorted from blood. The CDR3 here is CATSDRTGGHGGELFF. CDR3 in DNA: TGTGCCACCAGTGACCGGACAGGGGGTCATGGCGGGGAGCTGTTTTTT.